Listed below are T cell receptor beta chains from one sample, sequenced in a study of T cells after yellow fever vaccination. TCRdb re-derived calls from the 5' RACE reads in MiXCR, one entry per CDR3 protein. The table shows about 350,000 distinct CDR3 sequences, with 12% occurring only once. The sequencing used CD4+ T cells sorted from PBMCs, collected 15 days after the yellow fever booster vaccination. All receptors come from a man younger than 35 who received the YFV17D yellow fever vaccine. Both conserved end residues are trimmed from each CDR3.

TRBV11-2,TRBJ2-3,ASNRGGGRSDTQY
TRBV3-1,TRBJ2-2,ASSQVGQGKAGELF
TRBV2,TRBJ1-4,ASRGDSYNEKLF
TRBV20-1,TRBJ2-5,SAPTSPSLETQY
TRBV7-2,TRBJ2-7,ASSRDRPSYEQY
TRBV30,TRBJ2-5,AWSVQGAETQY
TRBV7-2,TRBJ2-7,ASSSPTSGGSYEQY
TRBV20-1,TRBJ2-1,SATTSGASSYNEQF
TRBV4-3,TRBJ2-4,ASSQDRGGLRQY
TRBV20-1,TRBJ1-2,SAPTIEGYT
TRBV5-1,TRBJ2-6,ASSPLGGSGANVLT
TRBV7-2,TRBJ2-1,ASTRLAGGGNEQF
TRBV4-1,TRBJ1-2,ASSQKWGDGYT
TRBV3-1,TRBJ2-5,ASSHSGTEETQY
TRBV5-1,TRBJ2-7,ASSLVSSGGYEQY
TRBV7-9,TRBJ2-3,ASSLEVDTQY
TRBV15,TRBJ2-3,ATSPRRGSTDTQY
TRBV24-1,TRBJ2-2,ATSDSRSTGELF
TRBV5-6,TRBJ2-6,ASSPRGAGANVLT
TRBV5-1,TRBJ2-1,ASSSTGTSGGAEQF
TRBV12-3/TRBV12-4,TRBJ2-5,ASSFSRETQY
TRBV4-3,TRBJ2-2,ASSPPGRHTGELF
TRBV18,TRBJ2-1,ASSPGGAFGEQF
TRBV7-2,TRBJ2-4,ASSGVLAKNIQY
TRBV20-1,TRBJ2-5,SASSGAQETQY
TRBV7-7,TRBJ2-1,ASSLGSPGQGLF
TRBV20-1,TRBJ2-2,SARALGFTGELF
TRBV5-4,TRBJ2-5,ASSPSGMETQY
TRBV4-1,TRBJ2-6,ASSQFQGTISGANVLT
TRBV7-9,TRBJ2-1,ASSLGRPGLSSYNEQF
TRBV12-3/TRBV12-4,TRBJ1-5,ASTRTNQPQH
TRBV30,TRBJ1-6,AWMHPGRRGPPLH
TRBV18,TRBJ2-7,ASSPGWYEQY
TRBV7-3,TRBJ1-1,ASSSQGSNTEAF
TRBV29-1,TRBJ1-1,SVLPFQGGAF
TRBV25-1,TRBJ1-2,ASSDSPGVDGYT
TRBV6-2/TRBV6-3,TRBJ1-2,ASTTTGGFYGYT
TRBV20-1,TRBJ2-1,SARFSYRGVNEQF
TRBV7-2,TRBJ2-5,ASSSTAVQETQY
TRBV10-3,TRBJ1-2,AISEGTGNYYGYT
TRBV20-1,TRBJ1-4,SARGWGSDEKLF
TRBV6-5,TRBJ1-2,ASSYSGHYGYT
TRBV6-1,TRBJ1-6,ASSPLGQGIQSPLH
TRBV5-6,TRBJ1-1,ASSLWGRDLNTEAF
TRBV11-2,TRBJ2-6,ASSYGVGANVLT
TRBV12-3/TRBV12-4,TRBJ2-1,ASSSGTSLSNEQF
TRBV20-1,TRBJ1-2,SALTGGSNYGYT
TRBV2,TRBJ1-4,ASSADRLLF
TRBV6-4,TRBJ1-1,ASTRSDGGLNTEAF
TRBV5-4,TRBJ2-2,ASSRTGQRRNTGELF
TRBV9,TRBJ2-7,ASSEGSRAYEQY
TRBV4-1,TRBJ1-6,ASSQAAAQGAISPLH
TRBV2,TRBJ2-2,ASTLSGELF
TRBV24-1,TRBJ2-3,ATSDPSGGADTQY